The 22 T cell receptor beta chains in this list originate from one sample, sequenced in a study of blood T cell repertoires in COVID-19. The table came from immunoSEQ multiplex PCR; TCRdb's copy has only in-frame clones and leaves some out. Among around 300,000 clones listed, around nine tenths were seen once. The sequencing input was PBMCs or T cells enriched from blood (not recorded which). Receptor source: an older woman who had recovered from COVID-19.

This chain joins TRBV9 and TRBJ2-7, with a tentative D call TRBD1 (6 bases). Germline assignment: CDR1 SGDLS and CDR2 YYNGEE. The length of the CDR3 is 15 residues. V gave up 3 bases and J gave up 4 bases, with 17 bases separating them. Written as DNA, the CDR3 is TGTGCCAGCAGCGCCCGAACAGGGCCCGGATACGAGCAGTACTTC. This translates into CASSARTGPGYEQYF. The full variable domain, rest sourced from reference TRBV9 and TRBJ2-7, is DSGVTQTPKHLITATGQRVTLRCSPRSGDLSVYWYQQSLDQGLQFLIQYYNGEERAKGNILERFSAQQFPDLHSELNLSSLELGDSALYFCASSARTGPGYEQYFGPGTRLTVT.

The chain has TRBV28 and TRBJ1-6, with TRBD1 identical over 7 bases. Germline V lookup: CDR1 MDHEN, CDR2 SYDVKM. The ends lost 8 bases at V and 5 bases at J; junction bases unmatched: 3. The CDR3 totals 13 residues. CDR3 sequence reads: CASQQGNNSPLHF. CDR3 bases: TGTGCCAGCCAACAGGGGAATAATTCACCCCTCCACTTT.

This rearrangement joins TRBV4-2 to TRBJ2-7, with TRBD2 identical over 10 bases. This CDR3 region has 17 residues. J lost 2 bases, V lost 1 base, and 8 bases had no gene match. Germline-derived CDR1 and CDR2 are LGHNA and YNFKEQ. The CDR3 here is CASSQATSGGAPYEQYF. The CDR3 bases are TGTGCCAGCAGCCAAGCAACGAGCGGGGGGGCTCCCTACGAGCAGTACTTC.

This clone was recorded only once. The CDR3 reads CASSTIAGGLFDNEQFF. The DNA of the CDR3 is TGTGCCAGTAGTACAATAGCGGGGGGGCTTTTCGACAATGAGCAGTTCTTC. The chain has TRBV19 and TRBJ2-1; 11 bases match TRBD2. V lost 4 bases, J lost 5 bases, and 10 bases stayed unmatched. The CDR3 is 17 amino acids. The V gene's germline CDR1 is LNHDA and CDR2 SQIVND (reference sequence). Filled out from reference TRBV19 and TRBJ2-1, the complete variable domain reads DGGITQSPKYLFRKEGQNVTLSCEQNLNHDAMYWYRQDPGQGLRLIYYSQIVNDFQKGDIAEGYSVSREKKESFPLTVTSAQKNPTAFYLCASSTIAGGLFDNEQFFGPGTRLTVL.

This chain links TRBV18 with TRBJ1-5, with a weak D call TRBD1 (6 bases). Trimming removed 3 bases from V and 4 bases from J, with 10 bases in between. CDR3 length equals 14 residues. Looked up from germline, CDR1 is KGHSH and CDR2 is LQKENI. As DNA, the CDR3 is TGTGCCAGCTCACCTCGACAGGCAAATCAGCCCCAGCATTTT. Encoded protein: CASSPRQANQPQHF. The whole variable domain, filled in from reference TRBV18 and TRBJ1-5, reads NAGVMQNPRHLVRRRGQEARLRCSPMKGHSHVYWYRQLPEEGLKFMVYLQKENIIDESGMPKERFSAEFPKEGPSILRIQQVVRGDSAAYFCASSPRQANQPQHFGDGTRLSIL.

The rearrangement uses TRBV5-1 and TRBJ2-1; 7 nucleotides agree with TRBD2. After removal of 5 bases from V and 4 bases from J, the junction contained 3 bases not matched to a gene. Germline CDR1 reads SGHRS; CDR2 reads YFSETQ. The length of the CDR3 is 13 residues. The CDR3 nucleotides are TGCGCCAGCAGTCTAGCGGTATACAATGAGCAGTTCTTC. Its translation: CASSLAVYNEQFF. Full variable domain (missing parts from reference TRBV5-1 and TRBJ2-1): KAGVTQTPRYLIKTRGQQVTLSCSPISGHRSVSWYQQTPGQGLQFLFEYFSETQRNKGNFPGRFSGRQFSNSRSEMNVSTLELGDSALYLCASSLAVYNEQFFGPGTRLTVL.

This clone was found a few times. V gene TRBV10-3 combines with J gene TRBJ1-5; D not certain. In germline, CDR1 is ENHRY, CDR2 SYGVKD. The CDR3 totals 13 residues. The V end lost 2 bases, the J end lost 8 bases, and 10 bases lay between the germline ends. Here the CDR3 reads CAISEGGFEPQHF. Here the CDR3 DNA reads TGTGCCATCAGTGAGGGAGGGTTCGAGCCCCAGCATTTT.

This chain uses TRBV7-2 with TRBJ2-1, with D perhaps TRBD2 (6 bases). The CDR3 is made up of 14 amino acids. V lost 3 bases, J lost 5 bases, and 11 bases lay in between. The V gene's germline CDR1 is SGHTA and CDR2 FQGNSA. CDR3 region: CASSFAGRHNEQFF. For the CDR3, the DNA is TGTGCCAGCAGCTTTGCGGGACGCCACAATGAGCAGTTCTTC.

The rearrangement links TRBV27 to TRBJ2-3; TRBD1 matches 7 bases. V was pared by 5 bases and J by 5 bases, with 16 bases of the junction left unmatched. The CDR3 covers 17 residues. Germline CDR1 is MNHEY and CDR2 is SMNVEV (reference sequence). The CDR3 spells CASSPQDRYSLGDTQYF. The CDR3 DNA sequence: TGTGCCAGCAGTCCCCAGGACAGGTACTCCTTGGGAGATACGCAGTATTTT.

The V call is TRBV6-5, the J call TRBJ1-5, with no clear D. The germline V gene encodes CDR1 MNHEY and CDR2 SVGAGI. V was clipped by 0 bases and J by 1 base, with 7 bases between them. This CDR3 comprises 15 residues. The CDR3 bases are TGTGCCAGCAGTTACTCCCTGAGAAGCAATCAGCCCCAGCATTTT. Translating gives CASSYSLRSNQPQHF.

The chain combines TRBV28 with TRBJ1-3; D perhaps matches TRBD1 (5 bases). The CDR3 loop spans 14 amino acids. Trimming shortened V by 7 bases and J by 7 bases, and 17 bases separated the two germline ends. Germline CDR1 reads MDHEN; CDR2 reads SYDVKM. In DNA, the CDR3 is TGTGCCAGCAACCTTCAGGGAATACCGAACACCATATATTTT. Translated: CASNLQGIPNTIYF.

The J gene is TRBJ2-2, the V gene TRBV7-3; tentative D call: TRBD2 (6 bases). The CDR3 has 15 residues. V gave up 5 bases and J gave up 6 bases, with 16 bases separating them. Germline V gene sequence: CDR1 SGHTA, CDR2 FQGTGA. CDR3 sequence: CASSPAGKGSGELFF. CDR3 coding DNA: TGTGCCAGCAGCCCGGCGGGGAAGGGATCCGGGGAGCTGTTTTTT.

The gene calls are TRBV7-6 and TRBJ1-5; D perhaps matches TRBD1 (5 bases). Trimming stripped 1 base from V and 3 bases from J, with 16 bases between. CDR3 length: 17 amino acids. Germline assignment: CDR1 SGHVS and CDR2 FNYEAQ. CDR3 coding DNA: TGTGCCAGCAGCTTAGAGGCAGGGCCTCCCTTCAATCAGCCCCAGCATTTT. The encoded protein is CASSLEAGPPFNQPQHF.

On this clone: Other nucleotide sequences from this sample produce the same CDR3. The chain joins TRBV19 to TRBJ1-2; D possibly corresponds to TRBD1 (5 bases). This CDR3 spans 13 amino acids. Germline CDR1 and CDR2: LNHDA and SQIVND (reference sequence). V shed 5 bases and J shed 4 bases, with 11 bases lying between them. This CDR3 is CASSPTGPYGYTF. CDR3 coding DNA: TGTGCCAGTAGTCCCACAGGCCCCTATGGCTACACCTTC.

This sequence joins TRBV28 and TRBJ1-2; D is possibly TRBD1 (5 bases). This CDR3 contains 15 residues. CDR1 is MDHEN, CDR2 SYDVKM, per germline. V shed 3 bases and J shed 1 base, with 12 bases lying between them. The CDR3 protein is CASSLADSINYGYTF. CDR3 nucleotides: TGTGCCAGCAGTTTGGCCGACAGCATTAACTATGGCTACACCTTC.

V usage is TRBV11-2 and J usage is TRBJ2-2; 9 positions match TRBD2. V lost 1 base to trimming and J lost 6 bases; unmatched junction nucleotides: 3. Germline V gene sequence: CDR1 SGHAT, CDR2 FQNNGV. The length of the CDR3 is 15 residues. CDR3 bases: TGTGCCAGCAGCTTAGTTAGCGGGAGTCCCGGGGAGCTGTTTTTT. Its translation is CASSLVSGSPGELFF.

The rearrangement uses TRBV7-8 and TRBJ1-2; TRBD1 matches at 8 bases. The V gene end was trimmed by 4 bases and the J gene end by 7 bases; junction bases not matched to a gene: 11. This CDR3 contains 15 residues. Germline CDR1 reads SGHVS; CDR2 reads FQNEAQ. CDR3 residues: CASSSTTGGSFGYTF. CDR3 DNA sequence: TGTGCCAGCAGCTCGACAACAGGGGGTTCTTTTGGCTACACCTTC. Full variable domain (outside the CDR3, taken from reference TRBV7-8 and TRBJ1-2): GAGVSQSPRYKVAKRGQDVALRCDPISGHVSLFWYQQALGQGPEFLTYFQNEAQLDKSGLPSDRFFAERPEGSVSTLKIQRTQQEDSAVYLCASSSTTGGSFGYTFGSGTRLTVV.

This clone was counted between two and nine times. V usage is TRBV10-2 and J usage is TRBJ1-6; a weak D match, TRBD1 (6 bases). V lost 10 bases, J lost 14 bases, and 24 bases lay in between. Per germline, CDR1 WSHSY and CDR2 SAAADI. The CDR3 extends over 14 amino acids. CDR3 sequence: CATRGQGLGGSLHF. CDR3 nucleotide sequence: TGCGCCACCAGGGGTCAGGGACTCGGAGGGTCCCTCCACTTT.

The CDR3, as DNA: TGTGCCAGCAGCTTAGCGGGCCTTGGAGGAGGCGGCTACACCTTC. It translates to CASSLAGLGGGGYTF. This chain joins TRBV7-9 and TRBJ1-2; D call uncertain. Trimming shortened V by 0 bases and J by 8 bases, and 16 bases separated the two germline ends. CDR3 length: 15 amino acids. Germline V gene sequence: CDR1 SEHNR, CDR2 FQNEAQ (reference sequence).

CDR3 sequence: CASARGVNQPQHF. CDR3 bases: TGCGCCAGCGCCAGGGGAGTCAATCAGCCCCAGCATTTT. The gene calls are TRBV5-1 and TRBJ1-5, with TRBD1 as a possible D gene (6 bases). Trimming stripped 7 bases from V and 3 bases from J, with 11 bases between. The germline gives CDR1 SGHRS, CDR2 YFSETQ. CDR3 size: 13 residues.

This chain uses TRBV7-3 with TRBJ1-1; D is unclear. Germline CDR1 SGHTA, CDR2 FQGTGA. Trimming shortened V by 4 bases and J by 2 bases, and 8 bases separated the two germline ends. The CDR3 contains 13 residues. The CDR3 nucleotides are TGTGCCAGCAGCTCACAGTATAACACTGAAGCTTTCTTT. The encoded protein is CASSSQYNTEAFF.

V gene TRBV11-2 combines with J gene TRBJ1-6; D might be TRBD1 (5 bases). Trimming removed 3 bases from V and 9 bases from J, with 12 bases in between. Germline assignment: CDR1 SGHAT and CDR2 FQNNGV. CDR3 length: 14 residues. The CDR3 bases are TGTGCCAGCAGCTTTAGTTTGGGGGGTTCACCCCTCCACTTT. Translated, it gives CASSFSLGGSPLHF.